This T cell receptor beta chain is drawn from a study of blood T cell repertoires in COVID-19 (dated by TCRdb to the early 2020s). For context, the study as a whole: Collaborator samples came from the United States, Italy and Spain and covered acute and convalescent phases of COVID-19. The samples were drawn from the first 160 participants of the ongoing ImmuneRACE study and from some 1,300 subjects provided by 6 global collaborators. HLA class I and class II types, where available, came from metadata supplied by the sample provider rather than from assay-based typing. The prospective study material was composed of cDNA or gDNA derived from T cells, B-cell-depleted T cells, or PBMCs. The repertoires were released in a freely available public database meant as a resource for research on the immune response to SARS-CoV-2. Sample metadata almost always included a de-identified subject ID, COVID-19 status, age in years and sex. Subjects who had been exposed to COVID-19, were actively infected with it, or had recovered from it provided the deeply sampled blood TCRbeta repertoires that made up the dataset. On the study overall, not on this receptor specifically: The quantity of clinical and demographic metadata differed by source and by participant and was supplied without curation.

Collaborating institutions collected whole blood in K2EDTA tubes following their own protocols. For TCRbeta analysis, collaborator samples were shipped as frozen whole blood, as isolated PBMCs, or as DNA extracted from either sample type. CDR1 and CDR2 were assigned from the germline V gene (reference sequence) as MNHEY and SMNVEV. From the cysteine up to the phenylalanine, the CDR3 has a length of 11 residues. Only CDR3 DNA remains: 33 bases, in frame from the first base. V is shortened by 6 bases, J by 5 bases, and the region joining them spans 4 bases. The immunoSEQ Assay, a bias-controlled multiplex PCR, was used to amplify TCRbeta CDR3 regions from genomic DNA. The study's own analysis went as follows. The number of nucleated cells in each sample was estimated from the amplification of reference gene primers within the assay. To quantify the absolute abundance of each unique TCRbeta CDR3 rearrangement, sequence reads were collapsed and filtered. For each sample, productive Simpson clonality was calculated as the square root of Simpson's diversity index across productive rearrangements. The clones in this table, taken by TCRdb from immuneACCESS, are in-frame only. Not every clone is retained; where verified, under half of the shortfall comes from an unresolved V gene, and the cause of the rest is unknown. From that table come the V and J calls and clone size; the DNA was used to work out D and trimming. For this sample the table gives about 90,000 clones, of which around four fifths were detected only once. Around 11% of the sample belongs to the ten largest clones.

In the case of this clone: Its antigen is not yet known. Base qualities are not recorded, but no much larger clone differs from it by a single base.

The sequencing input was peripheral blood. The sequence was collected from an older woman with active or convalescent COVID-19. Recombination joined TRBV27 with TRBJ1-4, with the D segment identity uncertain. The CDR3 here reads CASRQNEKLFF. Here is the DNA: TGTGCCAGCAGACAGAATGAAAAACTGTTTTTT.